This T cell receptor (beta chain) was recovered during a study of blood T cell repertoires in COVID-19. Overall study: COVID-19 samples, acute and convalescent, were from the United States, Italy and Spain. PBMCs, B-cell-depleted T cells, or T cells provided the cDNA or gDNA that made up the material.

As handled by the study authors: Amplifying reference gene primers gave estimates of nucleated cell counts. Profiled with immunoSEQ multiplex PCR; TCRdb holds only in-frame clones, not every one. The DNA was the basis for D and trimming; V, J and clone size are from that table. The table records roughly 180,000 clones, almost 80% of them present only once. The CDR3 is 15 amino acids. V gave up 4 bases and J gave up 5 bases; unmatched junction bases: 12. The germline gives CDR1 SGDLS, CDR2 YYNGEE. The chain combines TRBV9 with TRBJ2-7; 7 bases align to TRBD2. This receptor was taken from a man aged 60-69 years with active or convalescent COVID-19. Source material: peripheral blood. The CDR3 reads CASSLAGLQLDEQYF. The CDR3 DNA reads TGTGCCAGCAGCCTGGCGGGACTACAATTGGACGAGCAGTACTTC. Variable domain in full (rest from reference TRBV9 and TRBJ2-7): DSGVTQTPKHLITATGQRVTLRCSPRSGDLSVYWYQQSLDQGLQFLIQYYNGEERAKGNILERFSAQQFPDLHSELNLSSLELGDSALYFCASSLAGLQLDEQYFGPGTRLTVT.